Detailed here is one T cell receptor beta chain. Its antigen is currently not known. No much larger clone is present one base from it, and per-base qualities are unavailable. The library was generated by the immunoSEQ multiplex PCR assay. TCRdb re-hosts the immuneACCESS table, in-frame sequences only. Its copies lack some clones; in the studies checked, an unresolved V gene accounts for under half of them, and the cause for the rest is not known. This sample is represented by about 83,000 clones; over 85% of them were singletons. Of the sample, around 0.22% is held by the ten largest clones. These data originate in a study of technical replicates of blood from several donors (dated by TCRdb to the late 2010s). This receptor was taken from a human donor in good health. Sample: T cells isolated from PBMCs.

At the DNA level, the sequence is TGTGCCAGCAGCCAAGACTGGACTAGCGGATACAATGAGCAGTTCTTC. Its translation is CASSQDWTSGYNEQFF. The chain links TRBV4-2 with TRBJ2-1; 10 bases in the middle match TRBD2. The CDR3 spans 16 residues, from the cysteine through the phenylalanine. Only the CDR3 DNA is retained, 48 bases long and in frame from the first base. V is pruned by 0 bases and J by 4 bases, leaving 3 bases of the junction without a gene match. Based on the germline V gene, the CDR1 and CDR2 sequences are LGHNA and YNFKEQ.